What follows is one TCR beta chain and its context. This specimen comes from a study of blood T cells in healthy people across ages. The second PCR ran 7 to 11 cycles with a sample-barcoded 5' primer and J-beta primers. TCRdb called the 5' RACE reads again in MiXCR, with one record for every CDR3 protein. The profile shows some 760,000 distinct CDR3 sequences, 20% to 25% of them singletons. This CDR3 comprises 18 residues. Germline V CDR1 and CDR2: MNHEY, SVGAGI. V was shortened by 4 bases and J by 0 bases, with 18 bases between the two germline ends. Another study also made use of these data, one on T cells of mothers and their children.

The gene calls are TRBV6-5 and TRBJ1-4, with no clear D. The receptor comes from a boy aged 10-17 years in good health. Sequences were obtained from blood. The CDR3 sequence: CASSSPGRPAATNEKLFF. CDR3 DNA sequence: TGTGCCAGCAGTTCTCCGGGCAGGCCGGCTGCAACTAATGAAAAACTGTTTTTT.